The 20 T cell receptor beta chains below were found in one sample sequenced in a study of spatial heterogeneity in lung cancer. Whole-study findings and limits: Mutation tallies in tumors tracked expanded intratumoral alpha and beta TCR counts.

Time point: sample taken at primary tumor resection. TCRdb reanalysed the 5' RACE reads using MiXCR and keeps one entry per CDR3 protein. This table has around 9,700 distinct CDR3 sequences, 6.5% to 9.5% appearing once. The antigens of these receptors remain unknown. Sequencing was performed on lung tumor tissue, taken at surgery. All receptors derive from a male donor with early-stage non-small cell lung cancer.

This clonotype was seen ten or more times. In DNA, the CDR3 is TGCGCCAGCAGCGCAATCGTGGGACACGAGCAGTACTTC. This gives the protein CASSAIVGHEQYF. The J gene is TRBJ2-7, the V gene TRBV5-1, with D perhaps being TRBD1 or TRBD2 (5 bases each). The germline V gene has CDR1 SGHRS and CDR2 YFSETQ. Between the trimmed V and J ends, which lost 4 bases and 5 bases, there was a span of 13 bases. The length of the CDR3 is 13 residues.

This clonotype was counted only a few times. The rearrangement links TRBV11-2 to TRBJ2-5, with 11 bases that match TRBD1. CDR3 size: 15 residues. In germline, CDR1 is SGHAT, CDR2 FQNNGV. Unmatched junction bases numbered 6, after V lost 3 bases and J lost 6 bases. The CDR3 region is CASSFGQGAGKTQYF. The CDR3 DNA follows: TGTGCCAGCAGCTTCGGACAGGGGGCAGGGAAGACCCAGTACTTC.

There are many counts of this clonotype. This rearrangement joins TRBV14 to TRBJ2-7; D is possibly TRBD2 (5 bases). Trimming stripped 4 bases from V and 5 bases from J, with 9 bases between. The germline V gene encodes CDR1 SGHDN and CDR2 FVKESK. This CDR3 spans 12 amino acids. The CDR3 reads CASSPTSNEQYF. The CDR3 nucleotides read TGTGCCAGCAGCCCTACTAGTAACGAGCAGTACTTC.

This clonotype was seen many times. The V and J genes are TRBV3-1 and TRBJ1-6; 8 bases map to TRBD1. The V segment lost 0 bases and the J segment 4 bases; nucleotides outside the gene matches: 8. The CDR3 is made up of 18 amino acids. CDR1 is LGHDT, CDR2 YNNKEL, per germline (reference sequence). The CDR3 loop reads CASSQEDRDRLYNSPLHF. The CDR3 coding sequence is TGTGCCAGCAGCCAAGAAGACCGGGACAGGCTGTATAATTCACCCCTCCACTTT. Based on the CDR3 plus reference TRBV3-1 and TRBJ1-6, the full variable domain is DTAVSQTPKYLVTQMGNDKSIKCEQNLGHDTMYWYKQDSKKFLKIMFSYNNKELIINETVPNRFSPKSPDKAHLNLHINSLELGDSAVYFCASSQEDRDRLYNSPLHFGNGTRLTVT.

This clonotype was counted ten times or more. The gene calls are TRBV20-1 and TRBJ2-7; either TRBD1 or TRBD2 may supply D (6 bases each). Germline V gene lookup returns CDR1 DFQATT and CDR2 SNEGSKA (reference sequence). V lost 1 base, J lost 4 bases, and 14 bases lay in between. The CDR3 sequence is 14 residues long. For the CDR3, the DNA is TGCAGTGCTAGAGCGGGGGCCCGTTCATACGAGCAGTACTTC. Encoded protein: CSARAGARSYEQYF.

This clonotype counts as medium-sized. This sequence joins TRBV5-6 and TRBJ1-6; maybe TRBD1 (6 bases). The CDR3 spans 14 residues. From germline, CDR1 is SGHDT and CDR2 YYEEEE. V lost 5 bases and J 7 bases, leaving 13 bases between the germline ends. In nucleotides, the CDR3 is TGTGCCAGCAGACTCGAGGGACAAAATTCACCCCTCCACTTT. It encodes CASRLEGQNSPLHF.

This clonotype showed up many times. This rearrangement joins TRBV5-4 to TRBJ2-7; TRBD1 might be the D (6 bases). Per germline, CDR1 SGHNT and CDR2 YYREEE (reference sequence). The CDR3 totals 12 residues. V lost 4 bases and J 5 bases, leaving 10 bases between the germline ends. The CDR3 loop is CASSRDTHEQYF. DNA of the CDR3: TGTGCCAGCAGCAGGGACACCCACGAGCAGTACTTC.

At least ten counts were recorded for this clonotype. The J gene is TRBJ1-4, the V gene TRBV7-8; 9 bases agree with TRBD1. The CDR3 contains 14 residues. Germline V gene sequence: CDR1 SGHVS, CDR2 FQNEAQ. The J segment lost 8 bases and the V segment lost 5 bases, leaving 6 bases of the junction unmatched. The CDR3 is CASSQTGGREKLFF. CDR3 bases: TGTGCCAGCAGCCAGACAGGGGGAAGGGAAAAACTGTTTTTT.

This clonotype was detected many times. V is TRBV7-9 and J is TRBJ1-6; D unresolved. In germline, CDR1 is SEHNR, CDR2 FQNEAQ (reference sequence). Trimming stripped 2 bases from V and 7 bases from J, with 3 bases between. The CDR3 runs 12 residues. This CDR3 reads CASSLKNSPLHF. DNA of the CDR3: TGTGCCAGCAGCTTAAAGAATTCACCCCTCCACTTT.

This clonotype has just a few counts. This chain uses TRBV20-1 with TRBJ2-3; 8 nucleotides match TRBD1. The CDR3 contains 14 residues. CDR1 is DFQATT and CDR2 is SNEGSKA in the germline V gene (reference sequence). With 4 bases clipped from V and 1 base from J, the junction kept 4 bases outside the gene matches. The CDR3 loop reads CSAKDRVGTDTQYF. CDR3 nucleotides: TGCAGTGCTAAGGACAGGGTGGGCACAGATACGCAGTATTTT.

This clonotype appeared a few times. The chain uses TRBV29-1 and TRBJ2-5; D is uncertain. V lost 1 base and J 4 bases, leaving 7 bases between the germline ends. The length of the CDR3 is 12 residues. The germline V gene has CDR1 SQVTM and CDR2 ANQGSEA. CDR3 coding DNA: TGCAGCGTTGAAGTAGGTCGAGAGACCCAGTACTTC. This codes for CSVEVGRETQYF.

V and J are TRBV25-1 and TRBJ1-2; possibly TRBD1 for D (6 bases). The CDR3 runs to 17 residues. V lost 0 bases and J 9 bases, leaving 23 bases between the germline ends. Germline V gene sequence: CDR1 MGHDK, CDR2 SYGVNS. Written as DNA, the CDR3 is TGTGCCAGCAGTGAATATATGGCGGGCAGGGGAGTCTTTAGCTACACCTTC. Its protein is CASSEYMAGRGVFSYTF.

This rearrangement joins TRBV12-3 or TRBV12-4 to TRBJ2-7; TRBD1 matches at 7 bases. V lost 4 bases to trimming and J lost 2 bases; unmatched junction nucleotides: 8. The CDR3 consists of 15 residues. The CDR3 sequence is CASSSRQGGAYEQYF. The CDR3, as DNA: TGTGCCAGCAGTTCACGACAGGGTGGTGCCTACGAGCAGTACTTC.

This clonotype was detected ten times or more. This chain joins TRBV12-3 or TRBV12-4 and TRBJ1-1; no reliable D call. V was pared by 4 bases and J by 1 base, with 7 bases between. The CDR3 length is 13 residues. CDR3 region: CASSYLWNTEAFF. The CDR3 nucleotides read TGTGCCAGCAGTTACCTGTGGAACACTGAAGCTTTCTTT.

This clonotype was recorded at least ten times. The chain employs TRBV9 and TRBJ1-1; 8 positions match TRBD1. The V and J ends lost 2 bases and 10 bases, in that order; junction bases with no gene match: 4. In germline, CDR1 is SGDLS, CDR2 YYNGEE. This CDR3 has 12 residues. The chain's CDR3 is CASSVGQGAAFF. DNA of the CDR3: TGTGCCAGCAGCGTCGGACAGGGTGCAGCTTTCTTT. The full variable domain, completed using reference TRBV9 and TRBJ1-1, is DSGVTQTPKHLITATGQRVTLRCSPRSGDLSVYWYQQSLDQGLQFLIQYYNGEERAKGNILERFSAQQFPDLHSELNLSSLELGDSALYFCASSVGQGAAFFGQGTRLTVV.

The sample holds many counts of this clonotype. The CDR3 DNA reads as TGTGCCAGCTCGCCTAGCGGGAGAAGTACCGGGGAGCTGTTTTTT. Its translation is CASSPSGRSTGELFF. The chain recombines TRBV18 with TRBJ2-2; TRBD2 agrees at 10 bases. In germline, CDR1 is KGHSH, CDR2 LQKENI. The V gene end was trimmed by 6 bases and the J gene end by 5 bases; junction bases not matched to a gene: 6. CDR3 length: 15 residues.

The V gene is TRBV6-2 or TRBV6-3, the J gene TRBJ2-2; 11 bases align to TRBD2. Germline loops: CDR1 MNHEY, CDR2 SVGEGT. J was trimmed by 5 bases and V by 7 bases; bases with no gene match: 3. This CDR3 spans 14 amino acids. The DNA for the CDR3 is TGTGCCAGCACCCTAGCGGGAGGAACCGGGGAGCTGTTTTTT. This gives the protein CASTLAGGTGELFF.

This clonotype is medium-sized in the sample. The rearrangement links TRBV27 to TRBJ1-6, with 8 nucleotides matching TRBD1. CDR1 and CDR2 from the germline V gene are MNHEY and SMNVEV (reference sequence). The CDR3 length is 15 residues. V dropped 5 bases and J dropped 10; count of bases not matched to a gene: 10. CDR3 sequence reads: CASSVRQGIGSPLHF. CDR3 DNA sequence: TGTGCCAGCAGTGTTCGACAGGGGATTGGATCACCCCTCCACTTT.

This clonotype rates as medium-sized (0.01 to 0.1%). The V and J genes are TRBV9 and TRBJ2-7, with 11 bases fitting TRBD1. Germline CDR1 reads SGDLS; CDR2 reads YYNGEE. The CDR3 consists of 17 residues. V dropped 2 bases and J dropped 3; count of bases not matched to a gene: 10. The CDR3: CASSVSPGTGGDYEQYF. The CDR3 region has the DNA TGTGCCAGCAGCGTGAGTCCCGGGACAGGGGGAGACTACGAGCAGTACTTC.

This clonotype was seen at least ten times. The CDR3 region has the DNA TGTGCCAGCACGGGACAGAGCACAGATACGCAGTATTTT. This gives the protein CASTGQSTDTQYF. The rearrangement uses TRBV2 and TRBJ2-3; 7 bases match TRBD1. CDR1 and CDR2 from the germline V gene are SNHLY and FYNNEI. The ends lost 7 bases at V and 0 bases at J; junction bases unmatched: 1. CDR3 length equals 13 residues.